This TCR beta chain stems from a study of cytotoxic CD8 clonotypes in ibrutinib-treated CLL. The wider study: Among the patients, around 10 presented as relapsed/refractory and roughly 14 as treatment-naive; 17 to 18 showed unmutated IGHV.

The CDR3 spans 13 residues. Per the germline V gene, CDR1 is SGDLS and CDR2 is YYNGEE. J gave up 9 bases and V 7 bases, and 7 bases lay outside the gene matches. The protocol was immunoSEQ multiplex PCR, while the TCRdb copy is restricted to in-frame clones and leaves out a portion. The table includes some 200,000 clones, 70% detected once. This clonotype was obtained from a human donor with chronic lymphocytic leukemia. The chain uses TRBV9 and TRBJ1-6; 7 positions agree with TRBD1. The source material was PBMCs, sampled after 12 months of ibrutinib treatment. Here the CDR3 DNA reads TGTGCCAGCTCTACAGGGGTTGGTTCACCCCTCCACTTT. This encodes CASSTGVGSPLHF.